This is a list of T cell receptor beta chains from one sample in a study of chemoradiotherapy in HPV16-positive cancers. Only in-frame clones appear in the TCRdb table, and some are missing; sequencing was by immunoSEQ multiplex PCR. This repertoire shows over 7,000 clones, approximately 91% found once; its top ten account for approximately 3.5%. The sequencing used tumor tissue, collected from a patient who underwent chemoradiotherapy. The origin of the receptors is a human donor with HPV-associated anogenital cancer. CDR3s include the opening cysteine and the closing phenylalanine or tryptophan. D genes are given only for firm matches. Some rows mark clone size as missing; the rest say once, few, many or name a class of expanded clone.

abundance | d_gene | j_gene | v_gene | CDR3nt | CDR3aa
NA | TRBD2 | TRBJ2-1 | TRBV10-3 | TGTGCCACCTCAACCCTGACCGGGACTAGCTCCTACAATGAGCAGTTCTTC | CATSTLTGTSSYNEQFF
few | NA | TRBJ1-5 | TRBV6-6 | TGTGCCAGCAGTTACTCTCATCAGCCCCAGCATTTT | CASSYSHQPQHF
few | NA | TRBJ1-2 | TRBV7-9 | TGTGCCAGCAGCGAGGTAGCATATGGCTACACCTTC | CASSEVAYGYTF
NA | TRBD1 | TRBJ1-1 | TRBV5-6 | TGTGCCAGCAGCCCCAAGGGGGCTCGGACTGAAGCTTTCTTT | CASSPKGARTEAFF
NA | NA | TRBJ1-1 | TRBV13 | TGTGCCAGCAGCTTCAGGGGAACTGAAGCTTTCTTT | CASSFRGTEAFF
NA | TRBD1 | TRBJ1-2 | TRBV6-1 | TGTGCCAGCAGTGACAGGGGGAGGGACTATGGCTACACCTTC | CASSDRGRDYGYTF
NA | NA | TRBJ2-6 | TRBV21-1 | TGTGCCAGCAGCAACCCGGACAGGGCCCCCTCTGGGGCCAACGTCCTGACTTTC | CASSNPDRAPSGANVLTF
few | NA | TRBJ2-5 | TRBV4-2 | TGTGCCAGCAGCCCGAGGGGGGAAGAGACCCAGTACTTC | CASSPRGEETQYF
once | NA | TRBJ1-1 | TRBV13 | TGTGCCAGCAGCCCCCCTATCGCGGGGGGCGAAGCTTTCTTT | CASSPPIAGGEAFF
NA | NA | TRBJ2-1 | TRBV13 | TGTGCCAGCAGCCCCCAACCGGGGCTCTTATGGAATGAGCAGTTCTTC | CASSPQPGLLWNEQFF
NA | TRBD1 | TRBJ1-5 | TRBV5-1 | TGCGCCAGCAGCCCCGGACAGGGGGCTCAGCCCCAGCATTTT | CASSPGQGAQPQHF
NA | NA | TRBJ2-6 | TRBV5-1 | TGCGCCAGCAAAAACAGTCAATTCTCTGGGGCCAACGTCCTGACTTTC | CASKNSQFSGANVLTF
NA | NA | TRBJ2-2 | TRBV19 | TGTGCCAGTAGTATCCCCCGGGACCTAGCGAACACCGGGGAGCTGTTTTTT | CASSIPRDLANTGELFF
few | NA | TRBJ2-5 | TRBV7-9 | TGTGCCAGCAGCTTTGGGGGCCAATTCGAAAACCAAGAGACCCAGTACTTC | CASSFGGQFENQETQYF
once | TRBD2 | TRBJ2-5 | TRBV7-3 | TGTGCCAGCAGCCCTACTAGCGGAGAGACCCAGTACTTC | CASSPTSGETQYF
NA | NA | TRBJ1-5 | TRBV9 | TGTGCCAGCAGCGTAAAGGGGACCAGATATAGCAATCAGCCCCAGCATTTT | CASSVKGTRYSNQPQHF